This T cell receptor (beta chain) was recorded in a study of Tregs in tolerant kidney transplant recipients (dated by TCRdb to the late 2010s). A note on the overall study: TCRbeta sequencing was used in the study to identify donor-specific regulatory T cells before combined kidney and bone marrow transplantation, and the identified cells were then tracked after transplant. Results the study describes overall, beyond this receptor: Although technical replication error seemed to be minimal, the question of biological reproducibility was not addressed directly. Donor-specific Treg expansion exceeded global Treg expansion in tolerant patients, suggesting antigen-driven rather than nonspecific expansion. Expanding Tregs with activated donor B cells appeared to identify the most biologically relevant and donor-specific TCRbeta repertoire. PCR primers changed over time for some patients, so nucleotide-level comparison across those patients' samples was not possible. Because the study included only a small number of patients, the results must be confirmed in larger populations and under other immunosuppression protocols.

For TCRbeta CDR3 sequencing, genomic DNA was extracted from sorted cells using the QIAGEN DNeasy Blood and Tissue Kit. High-throughput TCRbeta CDR3 sequencing, including PCR amplification with bias correction and internal controls, was performed commercially through immunoSEQ. Regarding the original processing steps: Unique productive TCRbeta sequences were defined by CDR3 nucleotide sequence when primers matched and otherwise by CDR3 amino acid sequence together with Vbeta and Jbeta genes. Sorting error was corrected by removing sequences shared between sorted populations at a frequency ratio of 2:1 or less, and the remaining shared sequences were assigned to the higher population. A sequence was defined as donor-reactive if the sequence was expanded at least 5-fold in CFSE-low cells compared with unstimulated cells and had a frequency of at least 0.01% in CFSE-low cells. Repertoire divergence was quantified by Jensen-Shannon divergence using the top 100 TCRbeta sequences ranked by frequency. For samples with multiple sequencing runs, sorting error was corrected in each run separately before the runs were combined. As stored in TCRdb, this immuneACCESS dataset retains in-frame rearrangements with V and J assigned. A fraction of the clones does not appear; measured against another copy, unresolved V genes explain less than half of the discrepancy, and the remainder lacks a known reason. Clonal size and the V and J genes are those of that table, whereas D and trimming came from the DNA. The sample contains about 64,000 clones, around 87% of them found a single time. The ten largest clones represent 3.5% to 4.5% of the sample.

As regards this clone: Its target antigen remains unknown. Base qualities are not recorded, but no much larger clone differs from it by a single base.

What the time point label conveys for this sample: 6 months after combined kidney and bone marrow transplant. The transplants used related donors with nonmyeloablative bone marrow transplantation, and mixed chimerism in the human trials was transient. Thawed PBMCs were FACS-sorted into unstimulated Tregs (CD4+CD25+CD127-), CD4+ non-Tregs (CD4+CD25-), CD4 cells and CD8 cells. Patients were a few combined kidney and bone marrow transplant recipients from the ITN036ST trial, and only these trial subjects had samples available. Healthy control blood was processed to PBMCs with a Ficoll density gradient and then cryopreserved, whereas patient PBMCs were collected both before and after transplant. CDR1 MDHEN and CDR2 SYDVKM were looked up in the germline V gene. V is cut by 2 bases and J by 4 bases, and the space between the germline ends is 11 bases. From the cysteine up to the phenylalanine, the CDR3 has a length of 14 residues. The entry retains the CDR3 DNA only, 42 bases that are in frame from base 1.

The receptor was derived from a human patient who received a combined kidney and bone marrow transplant. In patients who had a transplant, some T cells may come from the graft donor. The chain is made from TRBV28 and TRBJ1-2, and the D gene may be TRBD1, 5 bases matching. Sequenced material: CD4+ T cells from blood (PBMCs), taken 6 months after the transplant. In nucleotides, the sequence is TGTGCCAGCAGTTTACCCGGGGGTTTCTATGGCTACACCTTC. This yields the protein CASSLPGGFYGYTF.